What follows are 22 T cell receptor beta chains derived from one specimen sequenced in a study of blood T cell repertoires in COVID-19. Profiled with immunoSEQ multiplex PCR; TCRdb holds only in-frame clones, not every one. Here the sample spans some 40,000 clones, roughly 84% being singletons. Sample: peripheral blood. Receptors originate from a woman of 80 years or more with acute or convalescent COVID-19.

This chain links TRBV27 with TRBJ2-7; 7 nucleotides align to TRBD1. Germline V gives CDR1 MNHEY, CDR2 SMNVEV (reference sequence). The V segment lost 3 bases and the J segment 1 base; nucleotides outside the gene matches: 9. The CDR3 is 16 amino acids. The CDR3 here is CASSFRAGTESYEQYF. CDR3 DNA: TGTGCCAGCAGTTTCCGCGCCGGGACAGAGTCCTACGAGCAGTACTTC.

The chain combines TRBV30 with TRBJ1-1, with D perhaps TRBD1 (6 bases). Germline V gives CDR1 GTSNPN, CDR2 SVGIG (reference sequence). This CDR3 comprises 15 residues. Trimming removed 0 bases from V and 2 bases from J, with 13 bases in between. CDR3 residues: CAWSVPGTRNTEAFF. CDR3 sequence (DNA): TGTGCCTGGAGTGTCCCGGGGACAAGAAACACTGAAGCTTTCTTT.

The chain couples TRBV7-9 to TRBJ2-1; TRBD2 is a possible D gene (6 bases). Germline V gene data show CDR1 as SEHNR and CDR2 as FQNEAQ (reference sequence). The CDR3 covers 16 residues. Trimming took off 4 bases at V and 5 bases at J, with 18 bases between the two ends. In DNA form, the CDR3 reads TGTGCCAGCAGCTATCTAGCGCTTGGATCAAACAATGAGCAGTTCTTC. This sequence encodes CASSYLALGSNNEQFF.

This clone is a singleton in its sample. V is TRBV3-1 (or the pseudogene TRBV3-2) and J is TRBJ2-7, with D tentatively TRBD1 (5 bases). Germline V CDR1 and CDR2: LGHDT, YNNKEL (reference sequence). Trimming shortened V by 3 bases and J by 4 bases, and 13 bases separated the two germline ends. This CDR3 region has 14 residues. CDR3 DNA: TGTGCCAGCAGCCAGATAGGGGTTGGATACGAGCAGTACTTC. Encoded protein: CASSQIGVGYEQYF.

The V gene is TRBV2, the J gene TRBJ2-5; 13 nucleotides match TRBD2. V was clipped by 2 bases and J by 5 bases; unmatched bases: 5. Germline CDR1 SNHLY, CDR2 FYNNEI. The CDR3 is 16 amino acids. This CDR3 reads CASSERGLAGVETQYF. In DNA form, the CDR3 reads TGTGCCAGCAGTGAACGAGGACTAGCGGGAGTGGAGACCCAGTACTTC.

This rearrangement joins TRBV2 to TRBJ2-2; D perhaps matches TRBD2 (6 bases). Trimming pared 5 bases from V and 6 bases from J, leaving 10 bases between. The CDR3 consists of 13 residues. Germline CDR1 and CDR2: SNHLY and FYNNEI. The CDR3 DNA reads as TGTGCCAGCAGTACCTCGGGGGCCGGGGAGCTGTTTTTT. Its protein is CASSTSGAGELFF.

The chain couples TRBV19 to TRBJ2-1; a possible D gene is TRBD1 (6 bases). The CDR3 contains 16 residues. The germline CDR1 and CDR2 sequences are LNHDA and SQIVND (reference sequence). Trimming took 2 bases from V and 6 from J, leaving 17 bases between them. The CDR3 sequence: CASSIRSQGRFNEQFF. CDR3 bases: TGTGCCAGTAGTATAAGGTCACAGGGAAGGTTCAATGAGCAGTTCTTC. The full variable domain, its missing parts supplied by reference TRBV19 and TRBJ2-1, is DGGITQSPKYLFRKEGQNVTLSCEQNLNHDAMYWYRQDPGQGLRLIYYSQIVNDFQKGDIAEGYSVSREKKESFPLTVTSAQKNPTAFYLCASSIRSQGRFNEQFFGPGTRLTVL.

The V gene is TRBV10-2, the J gene TRBJ1-1; D unclear. The V end lost 4 bases, the J end lost 5 bases, and 14 bases lay between the germline ends. From germline, CDR1 is WSHSY and CDR2 SAAADI. CDR3 length equals 14 residues. DNA of the CDR3: TGCGCCAGCAGTGGCGGAACCATGGGTACTGAAGCTTTCTTT. Its protein is CASSGGTMGTEAFF.

This chain uses TRBV11-3 with TRBJ2-2; a possible D gene is TRBD2 (6 bases). Trimming shortened V by 5 bases and J by 3 bases, and 10 bases separated the two germline ends. The CDR3 covers 14 residues. Germline V gives CDR1 SGHNT, CDR2 YENEEA. In DNA form, the CDR3 reads TGTGCCAGCAGCCCCGGGACTTACACCGGGGAGCTGTTTTTT. It specifies CASSPGTYTGELFF.

The genes are TRBV2 and TRBJ1-2; D remains ambiguous. Trimming cost V 2 bases and J 7 bases, with 11 bases left between them. The germline V gene encodes CDR1 SNHLY and CDR2 FYNNEI. This CDR3 spans 13 amino acids. CDR3 coding DNA: TGTGCCAGCAGTGAACAGAAAATTGGTGGCTACACCTTC. Protein sequence: CASSEQKIGGYTF.

V gene TRBV3-1 (or the pseudogene TRBV3-2) combines with J gene TRBJ2-7, with D possibly matching TRBD1 (5 bases). The CDR3 totals 14 residues. Trimming removed 4 bases from V and 3 bases from J, with 13 bases in between. Germline loops: CDR1 LGHDT, CDR2 YNNKEL (reference sequence). This CDR3 is CASSRIGHLYEQYF. Written as DNA, the CDR3 is TGTGCCAGCAGCCGTATAGGACACCTCTACGAGCAGTACTTC.

In this sample, this clone turned up a few times. This chain connects TRBV11-2 to TRBJ2-7; D unresolved. Trimming took 5 bases from V and 2 from J, leaving 7 bases between them. The CDR3 extends over 12 amino acids. Germline V CDR1 and CDR2: SGHAT, FQNNGV. The CDR3 DNA is TGTGCCAGCAGCCGCGATACCTACGAGCAGTACTTC. This gives the protein CASSRDTYEQYF.

The rearrangement joins TRBV7-9 to TRBJ2-1; D gene unclear. The germline V gene has CDR1 SEHNR and CDR2 FQNEAQ (reference sequence). The V end lost 3 bases, the J end lost 9 bases, and 12 bases lay between the germline ends. This CDR3 comprises 13 residues. The CDR3 sequence: CASSFPLGGEQFF. CDR3 nucleotides: TGTGCCAGCAGCTTCCCCCTCGGCGGTGAGCAGTTCTTC.

This clone was detected a few times. V gene TRBV7-9 combines with J gene TRBJ1-2, with a tentative D call TRBD1 (6 bases). Germline CDR1 SEHNR, CDR2 FQNEAQ (reference sequence). Trimming shortened V by 6 bases and J by 8 bases, and 13 bases separated the two germline ends. The CDR3 runs to 12 residues. In DNA, the CDR3 is TGTGCCAGCAGTTACACAGGGAAAGGCTACACCTTC. Its protein is CASSYTGKGYTF.

The chain has TRBV6-6 and TRBJ2-7; 10 positions match TRBD1. The ends lost 7 bases at V and 6 bases at J; junction bases unmatched: 6. The CDR3 runs to 13 residues. Per germline, CDR1 MNHNY and CDR2 SVGAGI (reference sequence). This chain's CDR3 is CASTRQGATEQYF. CDR3 in DNA: TGTGCCAGCACCCGACAGGGGGCAACCGAGCAGTACTTC.

This clone occurred once. The V and J genes are TRBV7-2 and TRBJ2-3, with 7 bases aligning to TRBD1. CDR1 and CDR2 from the germline V gene are SGHTA and FQGNSA. J lost 2 bases, V lost 5 bases, and 4 bases had no gene match. The CDR3 is 14 amino acids. The CDR3, as DNA: TGTGCCAGCAGCAGGGACAGATACACAGATACGCAGTATTTT. Its translation: CASSRDRYTDTQYF.

In this sample, this clone turned up a few times. V usage is TRBV7-8 and J usage is TRBJ2-7, with a tentative D call TRBD1 (6 bases). Germline CDR1 is SGHVS and CDR2 is FQNEAQ. This CDR3 has 16 amino acids. V dropped 1 base and J dropped 3 bases, with 16 bases sitting between them. CDR3 in DNA: TGTGCCAGCAGCTTAGTCCGGCCAGGGGATCTCTACGAGCAGTACTTC. Translated: CASSLVRPGDLYEQYF.

The gene calls are TRBV7-8 and TRBJ2-7, with D maybe TRBD2 (5 bases). Trimming shortened V by 4 bases and J by 4 bases, and 14 bases separated the two germline ends. Per the germline V gene, CDR1 is SGHVS and CDR2 is FQNEAQ. CDR3 length: 14 residues. The CDR3 spells CASSYLGDWYEQYF. The CDR3 nucleotides are TGTGCCAGCAGCTACCTCGGGGATTGGTACGAGCAGTACTTC.

The chain combines TRBV3-1 (or the pseudogene TRBV3-2) with TRBJ1-3, with D possibly matching TRBD1 (5 bases). This CDR3 spans 17 amino acids. The germline CDR1 and CDR2 sequences are LGHDT and YNNKEL (reference sequence). V was cut by 4 bases and J by 0 bases, with 16 bases left in between. The CDR3 nucleotides are TGTGCCAGCAGCCTAGACTTGGGAGGGGTCTCTGGAAACACCATATATTTT. Translating it yields CASSLDLGGVSGNTIYF.

This rearrangement joins TRBV5-4 to TRBJ2-1, with D possibly matching TRBD2 (5 bases). The V gene lost 0 bases and the J gene lost 2 bases, with 9 bases spanning the gap. Germline values: CDR1 SGHNT, CDR2 YYREEE (reference sequence). This CDR3 is 15 amino acids long. CDR3 nucleotides: TGTGCCAGCAGCTTGGGTGAGGGAACCTACAATGAGCAGTTCTTC. Translating gives CASSLGEGTYNEQFF.

The chain recombines TRBV23-1 with TRBJ2-7, with 7 bases matching TRBD2. TRBV23-1 is annotated as an ORF whose role is uncertain. The CDR3 consists of 10 residues. V trimming: 6 bases; J trimming: 9 bases; junction bases outside the gene matches: 2. The CDR3 region is CASRGEGQYF. The CDR3 region has the DNA TGCGCCAGCAGGGGGGAGGGGCAGTACTTC.

Here the CDR3 reads CASSFGEASGPQHF. The CDR3 DNA reads TGTGCCAGCAGTTTTGGAGAGGCCTCCGGGCCCCAGCATTTT. The chain has TRBV28 and TRBJ1-5, with D unresolved. Germline loops: CDR1 MDHEN, CDR2 SYDVKM. CDR3 length equals 14 residues. Trimming removed 3 bases at V and 9 bases at J, with 15 bases between.